The table lists the clone carrying this T cell receptor (beta chain) with many counts. The CDR3 has 16 amino acids. The junction had 11 bases not matched to a gene; V was cut back by 6 bases and J by 0 bases. The sample belongs to a study of Graves' ophthalmopathy and Graves' hyperthyroidism. As the template, RNA transcripts were used to amplify TCR beta CDR3 regions. A first-round RT-PCR used HTBI primers, followed by a second-round multiplex PCR. TCRdb itself ran the multiplex PCR reads through MiXCR, one entry per CDR3 protein. The sample carries around 400,000 distinct CDR3 sequences, around 20% recorded once.

The TCR comes from a woman aged 18-29 years with Graves' ophthalmopathy. What was sequenced was peripheral blood. The chain has TRBV12-3 or TRBV12-4 and TRBJ2-7, with 7 bases that match TRBD2. CDR3 protein: CASSLTYSGFSYEQYF. Written as DNA, the CDR3 is TGTGCCAGCAGCTTGACATATAGCGGGTTCTCCTACGAGCAGTACTTC.